The sequence of this T cell receptor beta chain was determined in a study of low-dose radiotherapy and immunotherapy resistance in tumors. About the research overall: Cohort 1 was given 0.5 Gy per fraction every 2 weeks, for 6.5 Gy total. On cycle 1 day 1, patients started four cycles of oral aspirin 300 mg daily. Doses delivered to Cohort 2 were 1 Gy per fraction every two weeks, amounting to 13 Gy over 26 weeks.

CDR3 length: 13 residues. Trimming shortened V by 4 bases and J by 4 bases, and 8 bases separated the two germline ends. Germline V gene data show CDR1 as SGHTA and CDR2 as FQGTGA. Time point described: after trial treatment. Regarding treatment: LDRT plus nivolumab, ipilimumab, low-dose cyclophosphamide and aspirin (RACIN trial). In this sample, this clonotype turned up a few times. First-strand cDNA relied on TRAV- and TRBV-specific primers spanning alpha and beta chains. Amplification, which lasted around 21 PCR cycles, used a constant-region primer and V-primer adapter to amplify TCRs. Isolated mRNA underwent amplification by in vitro transcription. TCRdb recomputed calls from the reads with MiXCR, one row per CDR3 protein. The sample consists of more than 90,000 distinct CDR3 sequences, about a fifth of them appearing once.

This chain joins TRBV7-3 and TRBJ2-1; D gene unclear. The source material was PBMCs, sampled after low-dose radiotherapy plus immunotherapy. The source of this sequence is a male donor with prostate cancer. The CDR3 spells CASSSEGYNEQFF. DNA for the CDR3: TGTGCCAGCAGCTCCGAAGGGTACAATGAGCAGTTCTTC.